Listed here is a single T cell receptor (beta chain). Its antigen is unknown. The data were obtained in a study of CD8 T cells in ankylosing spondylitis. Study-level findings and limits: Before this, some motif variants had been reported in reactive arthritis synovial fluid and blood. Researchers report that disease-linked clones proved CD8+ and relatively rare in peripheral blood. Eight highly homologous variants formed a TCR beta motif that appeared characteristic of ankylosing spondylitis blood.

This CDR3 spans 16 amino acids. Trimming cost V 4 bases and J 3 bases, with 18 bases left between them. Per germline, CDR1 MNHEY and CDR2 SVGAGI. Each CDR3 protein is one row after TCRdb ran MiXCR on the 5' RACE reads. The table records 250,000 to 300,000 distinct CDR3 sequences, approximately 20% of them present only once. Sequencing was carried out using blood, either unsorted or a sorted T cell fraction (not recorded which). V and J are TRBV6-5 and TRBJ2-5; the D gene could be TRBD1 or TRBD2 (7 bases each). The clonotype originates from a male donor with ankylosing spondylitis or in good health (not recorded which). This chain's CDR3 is CASSSSNRGGKETQYF. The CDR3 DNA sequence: TGTGCCAGCAGTTCCTCCAACAGGGGAGGGAAAGAGACCCAGTACTTC.